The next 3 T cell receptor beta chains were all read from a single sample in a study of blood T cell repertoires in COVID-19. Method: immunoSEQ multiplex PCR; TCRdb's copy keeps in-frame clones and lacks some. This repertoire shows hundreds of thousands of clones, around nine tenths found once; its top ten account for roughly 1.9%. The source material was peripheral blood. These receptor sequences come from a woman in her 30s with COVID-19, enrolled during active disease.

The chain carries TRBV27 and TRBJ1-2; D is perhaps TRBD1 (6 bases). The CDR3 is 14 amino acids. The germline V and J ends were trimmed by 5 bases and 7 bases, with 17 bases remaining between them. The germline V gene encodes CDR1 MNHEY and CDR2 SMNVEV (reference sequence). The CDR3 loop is CASSPRGGWSGYTF. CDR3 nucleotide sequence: TGTGCCAGCAGTCCTCGAGGGGGATGGAGTGGCTACACCTTC.

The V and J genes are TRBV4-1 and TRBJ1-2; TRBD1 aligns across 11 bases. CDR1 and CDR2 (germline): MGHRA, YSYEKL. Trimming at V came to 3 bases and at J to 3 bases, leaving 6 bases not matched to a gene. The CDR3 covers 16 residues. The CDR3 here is CASSQGQGVIDYGYTF. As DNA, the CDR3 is TGCGCCAGCAGCCAGGGACAGGGGGTCATTGACTATGGCTACACCTTC.

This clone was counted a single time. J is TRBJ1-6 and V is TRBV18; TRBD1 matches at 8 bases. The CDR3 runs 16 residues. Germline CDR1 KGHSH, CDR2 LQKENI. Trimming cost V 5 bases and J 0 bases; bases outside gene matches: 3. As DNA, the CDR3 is TGTGCCAGCTCAAGACAGGGGACCTCCTATAATTCACCCCTCCACTTT. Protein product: CASSRQGTSYNSPLHF.